The T cell receptor (beta chain) described here comes from a study of early T cells in non-severe SARS-CoV-2 infection. Turning to the study itself: Chains stayed unpaired after sequencing of bulk RNA from unsorted whole blood.

Per the germline V gene, CDR1 is DFQATT and CDR2 is SNEGSKA (reference sequence). Trimming cost V 1 base and J 5 bases, with 12 bases left between them. This CDR3 contains 13 residues. Study outcomes and limitations: The matching step, a VDJdb search, favored anti-spike CD8 responses and missed private and CD4 specificities.

This clonotype was detected a few times. The target antigen is unknown. Individual cDNA molecules received unique molecular identifiers during library preparation. TCRdb redid the calling of the 5' RACE reads with MiXCR, one entry per CDR3 protein. The table shows around 80,000 distinct CDR3 sequences, with around 9.3% occurring only once. This sequence originates from an adult who was a healthcare worker with PCR-confirmed SARS-CoV-2 infection or an uninfected control (not recorded which). The genes are TRBV20-1 and TRBJ2-7; no clear D. The sample here was whole blood, taken at baseline. Here the CDR3 DNA reads TGCAGTGCTAGAGTGGTCGGTCGAGACGAGCAGTACTTC. Protein product: CSARVVGRDEQYF.